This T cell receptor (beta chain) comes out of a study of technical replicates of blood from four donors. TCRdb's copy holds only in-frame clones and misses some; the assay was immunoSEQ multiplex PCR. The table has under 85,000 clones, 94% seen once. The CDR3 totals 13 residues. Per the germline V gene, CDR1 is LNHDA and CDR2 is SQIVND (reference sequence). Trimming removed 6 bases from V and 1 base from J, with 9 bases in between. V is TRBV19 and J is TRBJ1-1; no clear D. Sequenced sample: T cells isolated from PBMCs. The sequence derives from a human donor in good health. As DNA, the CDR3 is TGTGCCAGTAGGTGGTCAGAGAACACTGAAGCTTTCTTT. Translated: CASRWSENTEAFF.